The subject of this entry is one T cell receptor beta chain. This sample stems from a study of blood T cells in healthy people across ages. The authors ran a second PCR of about 6 to 11 cycles using a sample-barcoded 5' primer and a J-beta primer mix. TCRdb re-called the 5' RACE reads with MiXCR, one entry per CDR3 protein. This sample has over 1,500,000 distinct CDR3 sequences, with more than 35% found just once. Every sample gave at least 5.5 micrograms of total RNA when it was extracted. This CDR3 region has 12 residues. V was shortened by 7 bases and J by 8 bases, with 17 bases between the two germline ends. Germline-derived CDR1 and CDR2 are SQVTM and ANQGSEA.

The sequenced sample was blood. V gene TRBV29-1 combines with J gene TRBJ1-2; maybe TRBD1 (5 bases). The sequence was collected from a human donor in good health. The DNA of the CDR3 is TGCAGCGCTAACGAAGGGGCCAGCGGCTACACCTTC. Translation gives CSANEGASGYTF. Based on the CDR3 plus reference TRBV29-1 and TRBJ1-2, the full variable domain is SAVISQKPSRDICQRGTSLTIQCQVDSQVTMMFWYRQQPGQSLTLIATANQGSEATYESGFVIDKFPISRPNLTFSTLTVSNMSPEDSSIYLCSANEGASGYTFGSGTRLTVV.